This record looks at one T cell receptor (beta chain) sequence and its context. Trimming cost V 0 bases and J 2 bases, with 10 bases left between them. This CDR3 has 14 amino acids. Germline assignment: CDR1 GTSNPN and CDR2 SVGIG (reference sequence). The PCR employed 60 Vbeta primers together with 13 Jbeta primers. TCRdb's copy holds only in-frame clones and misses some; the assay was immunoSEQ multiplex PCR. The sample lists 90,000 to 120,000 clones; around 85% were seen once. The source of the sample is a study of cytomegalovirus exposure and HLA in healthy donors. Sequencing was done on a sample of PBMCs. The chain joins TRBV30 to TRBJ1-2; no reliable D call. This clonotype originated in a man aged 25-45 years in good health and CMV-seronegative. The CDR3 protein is CAWSVAGLNYGYTF. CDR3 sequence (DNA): TGTGCCTGGAGTGTGGCAGGATTAAACTATGGCTACACCTTC.